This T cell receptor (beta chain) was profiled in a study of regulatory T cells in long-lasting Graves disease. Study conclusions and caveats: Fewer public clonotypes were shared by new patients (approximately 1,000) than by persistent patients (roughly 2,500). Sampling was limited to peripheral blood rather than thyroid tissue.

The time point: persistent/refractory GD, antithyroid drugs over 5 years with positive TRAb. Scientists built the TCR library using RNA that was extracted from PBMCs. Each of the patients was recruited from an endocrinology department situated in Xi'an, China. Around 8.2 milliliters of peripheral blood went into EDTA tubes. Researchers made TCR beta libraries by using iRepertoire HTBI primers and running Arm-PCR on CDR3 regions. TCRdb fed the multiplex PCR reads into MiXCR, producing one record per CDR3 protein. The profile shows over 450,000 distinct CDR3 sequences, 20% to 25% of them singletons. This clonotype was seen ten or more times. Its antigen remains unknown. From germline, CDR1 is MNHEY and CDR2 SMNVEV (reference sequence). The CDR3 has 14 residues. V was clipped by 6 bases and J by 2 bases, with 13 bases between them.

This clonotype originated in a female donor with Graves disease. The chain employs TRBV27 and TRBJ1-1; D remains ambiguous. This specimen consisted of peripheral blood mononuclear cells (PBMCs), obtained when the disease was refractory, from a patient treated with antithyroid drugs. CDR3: CASSQLGLNTEAFF. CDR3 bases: TGTGCCAGCAGCCAATTGGGCCTTAACACTGAAGCTTTCTTT.